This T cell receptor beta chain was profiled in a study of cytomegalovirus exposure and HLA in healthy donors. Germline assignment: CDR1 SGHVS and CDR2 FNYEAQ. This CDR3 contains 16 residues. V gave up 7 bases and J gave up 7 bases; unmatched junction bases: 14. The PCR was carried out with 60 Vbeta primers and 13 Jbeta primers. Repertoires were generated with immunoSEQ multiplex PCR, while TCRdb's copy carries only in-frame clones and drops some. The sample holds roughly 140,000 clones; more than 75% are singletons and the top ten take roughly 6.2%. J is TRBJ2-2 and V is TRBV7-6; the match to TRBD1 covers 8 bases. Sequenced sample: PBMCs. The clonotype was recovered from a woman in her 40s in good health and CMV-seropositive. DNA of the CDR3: TGTGCCAGCACACCGGGACAGGTTAACTTCGGCGGGGAGCTGTTTTTT. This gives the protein CASTPGQVNFGGELFF.